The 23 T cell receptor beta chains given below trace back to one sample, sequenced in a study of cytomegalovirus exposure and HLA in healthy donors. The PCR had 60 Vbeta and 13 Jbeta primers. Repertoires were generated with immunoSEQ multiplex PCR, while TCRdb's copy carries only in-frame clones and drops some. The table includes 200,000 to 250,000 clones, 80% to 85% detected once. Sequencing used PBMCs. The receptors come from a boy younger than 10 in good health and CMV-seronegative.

The CDR3 DNA reads as TGTGCCAGCAGCTTGATCGGGTTGGCCAAAAACATTCAGTACTTC. Translated: CASSLIGLAKNIQYF. V gene TRBV5-6 combines with J gene TRBJ2-4; the D is unclear. Trimming took 1 base from V and 1 from J, leaving 9 bases between them. CDR1 and CDR2 (germline): SGHDT, YYEEEE. CDR3 length: 15 residues.

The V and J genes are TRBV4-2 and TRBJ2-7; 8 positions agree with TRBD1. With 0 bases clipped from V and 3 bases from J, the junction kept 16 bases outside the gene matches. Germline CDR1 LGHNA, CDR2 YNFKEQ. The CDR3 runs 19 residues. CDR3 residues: CASSQDTGQGRGKGYEQYF. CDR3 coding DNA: TGTGCCAGCAGCCAAGATACCGGACAGGGTCGAGGAAAGGGCTACGAGCAGTACTTC.

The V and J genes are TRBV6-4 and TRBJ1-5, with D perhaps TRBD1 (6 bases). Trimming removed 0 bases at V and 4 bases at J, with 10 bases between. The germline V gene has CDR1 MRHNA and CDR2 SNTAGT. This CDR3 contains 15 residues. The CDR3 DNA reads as TGTGCCAGCAGTGACTCGGCGGGGGCGAATCAGCCCCAGCATTTT. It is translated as CASSDSAGANQPQHF.

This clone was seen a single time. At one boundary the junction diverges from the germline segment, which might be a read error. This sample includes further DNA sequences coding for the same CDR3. The CDR3 region has the DNA TGCGCCTGGAGAGCGGACAGGGGGCAGCAGTACTTC. Translation: CAWRADRGQQYF. V usage is TRBV30 and J usage is TRBJ2-7; 11 bases agree with TRBD1. Germline values: CDR1 GTSNPN, CDR2 SVGIG (reference sequence). This CDR3 is 12 amino acids long.

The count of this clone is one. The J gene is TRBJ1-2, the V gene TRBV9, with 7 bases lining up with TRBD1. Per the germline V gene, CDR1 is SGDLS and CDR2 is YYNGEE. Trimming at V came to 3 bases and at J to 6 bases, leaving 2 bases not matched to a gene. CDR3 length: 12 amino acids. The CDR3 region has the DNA TGTGCCAGCAGCGCCAGGGGGGATGGCTACACCTTC. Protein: CASSARGDGYTF.

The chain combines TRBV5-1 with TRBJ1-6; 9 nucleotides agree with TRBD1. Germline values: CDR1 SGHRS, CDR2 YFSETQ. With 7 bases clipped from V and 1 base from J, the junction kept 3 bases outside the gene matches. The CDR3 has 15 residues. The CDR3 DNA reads TGCGCCAGCCAAGACAGGGGGTCCTATAATTCACCCCTCCACTTT. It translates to CASQDRGSYNSPLHF.

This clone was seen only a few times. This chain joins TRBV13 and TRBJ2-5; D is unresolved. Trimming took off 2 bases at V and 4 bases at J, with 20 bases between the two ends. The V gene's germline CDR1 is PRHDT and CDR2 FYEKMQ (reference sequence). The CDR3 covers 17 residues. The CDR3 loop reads CASSLRDSNLFGETQYF. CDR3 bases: TGTGCCAGCAGCTTACGTGACTCGAACTTATTTGGAGAGACCCAGTACTTC.

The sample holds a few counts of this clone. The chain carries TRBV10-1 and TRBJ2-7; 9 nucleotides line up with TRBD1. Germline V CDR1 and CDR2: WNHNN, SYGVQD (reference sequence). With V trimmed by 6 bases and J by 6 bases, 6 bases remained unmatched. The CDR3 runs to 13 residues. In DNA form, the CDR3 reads TGCGCCAGCAGCTACGGGACAGGGTCCGAGCAGTACTTC. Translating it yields CASSYGTGSEQYF.

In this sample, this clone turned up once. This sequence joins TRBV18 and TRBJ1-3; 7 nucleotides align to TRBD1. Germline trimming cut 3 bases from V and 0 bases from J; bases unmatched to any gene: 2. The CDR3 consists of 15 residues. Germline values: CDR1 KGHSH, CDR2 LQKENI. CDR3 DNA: TGTGCCAGCTCACCGACAGGGCTCTCTGGAAACACCATATATTTT. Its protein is CASSPTGLSGNTIYF.

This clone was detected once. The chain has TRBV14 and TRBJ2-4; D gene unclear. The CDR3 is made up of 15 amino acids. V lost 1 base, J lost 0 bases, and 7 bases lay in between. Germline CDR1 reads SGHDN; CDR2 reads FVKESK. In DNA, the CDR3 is TGTGCCAGCAGCCAAGGCAGGCCAGCCAAAAACATTCAGTACTTC. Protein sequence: CASSQGRPAKNIQYF.

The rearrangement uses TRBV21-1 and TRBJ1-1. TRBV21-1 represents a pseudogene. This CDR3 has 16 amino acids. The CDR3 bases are TGTGCCAGCAGCAAACTGAGAGACGGGGAACGTACTGAAGCTTTCTTT. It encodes CASSKLRDGERTEAFF.

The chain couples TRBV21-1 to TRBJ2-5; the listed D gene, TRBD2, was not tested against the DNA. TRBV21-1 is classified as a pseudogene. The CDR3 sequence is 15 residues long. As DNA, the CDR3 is TGTGCCAGCAGCAAAGAGGGAGAGGGTACTGGGACCCAGTACTTC. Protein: CASSKEGEGTGTQYF.

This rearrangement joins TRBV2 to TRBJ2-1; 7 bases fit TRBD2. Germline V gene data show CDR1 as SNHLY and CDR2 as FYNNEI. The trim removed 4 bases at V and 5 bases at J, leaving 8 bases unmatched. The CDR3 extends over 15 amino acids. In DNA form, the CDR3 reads TGTGCCAGCAGTGCCCTGACCGGGACTAACAATGAGCAGTTCTTC. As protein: CASSALTGTNNEQFF.

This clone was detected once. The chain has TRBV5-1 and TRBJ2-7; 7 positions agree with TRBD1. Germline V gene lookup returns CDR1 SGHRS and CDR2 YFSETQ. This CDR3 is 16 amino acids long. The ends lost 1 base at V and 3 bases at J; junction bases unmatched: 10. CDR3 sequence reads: CASSLQGVGLLYEQYF. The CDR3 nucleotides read TGCGCCAGCAGCTTGCAGGGGGTCGGTCTACTCTACGAGCAGTACTTC.

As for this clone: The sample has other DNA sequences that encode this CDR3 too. The CDR3 nucleotides are TGTGCCAGCAGCTTGAGGAGTAATCAGCCCCAGCATTTT. Encoded protein: CASSLRSNQPQHF. V is TRBV5-8 and J is TRBJ1-5, with D unresolved. V shed 1 base and J shed 4 bases, with 6 bases lying between them. There are 13 residues in the CDR3. Germline V lookup: CDR1 SGHTS, CDR2 YDEGEE.

This chain's CDR3 is CASSPRAGGPYEQYF. In nucleotides, the CDR3 is TGTGCCAGCAGCCCCCGGGCGGGAGGGCCCTACGAGCAGTACTTC. V gene TRBV9 combines with J gene TRBJ2-7; TRBD2 aligns across 9 bases. Germline CDR1 SGDLS, CDR2 YYNGEE. The V gene end was trimmed by 4 bases and the J gene end by 2 bases; junction bases not matched to a gene: 7. The CDR3 length is 15 residues.

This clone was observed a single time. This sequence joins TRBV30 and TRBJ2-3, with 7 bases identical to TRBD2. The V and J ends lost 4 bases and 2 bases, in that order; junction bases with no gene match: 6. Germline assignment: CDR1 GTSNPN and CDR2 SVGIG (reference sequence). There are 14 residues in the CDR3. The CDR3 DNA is TGTGCCTGGAAGGTGAGCGGGAACACAGATACGCAGTATTTT. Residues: CAWKVSGNTDTQYF.

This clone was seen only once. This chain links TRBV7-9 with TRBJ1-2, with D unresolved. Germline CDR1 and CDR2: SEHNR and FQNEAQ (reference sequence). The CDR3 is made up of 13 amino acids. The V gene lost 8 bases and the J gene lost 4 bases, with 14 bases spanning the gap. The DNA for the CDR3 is TGTGCCAGCGCCGGGAGGGAGACCTATGGCTACACCTTC. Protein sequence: CASAGRETYGYTF.

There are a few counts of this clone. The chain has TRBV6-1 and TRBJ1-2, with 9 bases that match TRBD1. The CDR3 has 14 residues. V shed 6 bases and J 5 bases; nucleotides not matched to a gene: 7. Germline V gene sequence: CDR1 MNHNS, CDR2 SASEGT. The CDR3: CASSLDRGDYGYTF. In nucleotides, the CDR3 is TGTGCCAGCAGCCTCGACAGGGGGGATTATGGCTACACCTTC.

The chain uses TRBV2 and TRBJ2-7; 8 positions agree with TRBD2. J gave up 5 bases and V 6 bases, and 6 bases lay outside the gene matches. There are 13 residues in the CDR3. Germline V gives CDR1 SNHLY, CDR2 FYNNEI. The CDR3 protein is CASRAGALDEQYF. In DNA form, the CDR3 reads TGTGCCAGCAGAGCGGGGGCGCTCGACGAGCAGTACTTC.

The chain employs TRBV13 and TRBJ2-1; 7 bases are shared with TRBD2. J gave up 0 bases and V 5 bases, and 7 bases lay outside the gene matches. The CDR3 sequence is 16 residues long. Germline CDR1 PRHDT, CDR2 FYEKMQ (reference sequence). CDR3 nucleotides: TGTGCCAGCAGCCCCGGGGGGTGGTCCTCCTACAATGAGCAGTTCTTC. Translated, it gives CASSPGGWSSYNEQFF. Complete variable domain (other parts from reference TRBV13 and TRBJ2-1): AAGVIQSPRHLIKEKRETATLKCYPIPRHDTVYWYQQGPGQDPQFLISFYEKMQSDKGSIPDRFSAQQFSDYHSELNMSSLELGDSALYFCASSPGGWSSYNEQFFGPGTRLTVL.

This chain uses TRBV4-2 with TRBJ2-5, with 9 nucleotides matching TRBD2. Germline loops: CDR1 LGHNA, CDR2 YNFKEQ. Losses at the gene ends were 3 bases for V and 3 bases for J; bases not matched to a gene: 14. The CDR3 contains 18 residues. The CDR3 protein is CASSHPWVSGGSEETQYF. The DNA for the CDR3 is TGTGCCAGCAGCCACCCCTGGGTTAGCGGGGGCAGCGAAGAGACCCAGTACTTC.

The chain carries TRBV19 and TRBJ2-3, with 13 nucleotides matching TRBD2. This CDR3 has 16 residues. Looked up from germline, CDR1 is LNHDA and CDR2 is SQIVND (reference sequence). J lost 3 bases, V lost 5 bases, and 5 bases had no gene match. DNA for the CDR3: TGTGCCAGTAGTCCCGGGACTAGCGGGACGACAGATACGCAGTATTTT. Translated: CASSPGTSGTTDTQYF.